This TCR beta chain was documented in a study of cytomegalovirus exposure and HLA in healthy donors. Study outcomes and limitations: Later work found that TCR association rates differed between HLA loci; DRB1 had the most and HLA-C the fewest. A classifier reportedly called cytomegalovirus status with high sensitivity and specificity.

Trimming at V came to 4 bases and at J to 3 bases, leaving 12 bases not matched to a gene. Germline V gives CDR1 PRHDT, CDR2 FYEKMQ (reference sequence). The CDR3 sequence is 17 residues long. Comments on this clone: Antigen specificity is unknown.

PCR primers comprised 60 Vbeta and 13 Jbeta primers. The method was immunoSEQ multiplex PCR; TCRdb's version includes in-frame clones alone and lacks a portion of them. Altogether roughly 87,000 clones are present, about four fifths being singletons, with the ten largest covering 4% to 5%. The rearrangement links TRBV13 to TRBJ2-1; 7 positions agree with TRBD1. The origin of this receptor is a man aged 55-75 years in good health and CMV-seronegative. The specimen was PBMCs. The CDR3 DNA follows: TGTGCCAGCAGCTCGCCCACCGGGCAGGGGGTCTACAATGAGCAGTTCTTC. It codes for CASSSPTGQGVYNEQFF.